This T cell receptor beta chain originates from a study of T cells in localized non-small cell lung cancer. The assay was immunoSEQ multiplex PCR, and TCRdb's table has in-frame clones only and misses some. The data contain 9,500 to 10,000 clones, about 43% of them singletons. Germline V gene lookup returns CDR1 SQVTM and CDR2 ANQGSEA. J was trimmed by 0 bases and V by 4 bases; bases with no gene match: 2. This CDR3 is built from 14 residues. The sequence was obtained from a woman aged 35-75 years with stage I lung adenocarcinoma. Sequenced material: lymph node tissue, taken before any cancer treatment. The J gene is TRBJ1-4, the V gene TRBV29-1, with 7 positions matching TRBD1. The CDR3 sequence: CSVVGTATNEKLFF. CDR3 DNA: TGCAGCGTTGTCGGGACAGCAACTAATGAAAAACTGTTTTTT.